The 13 T cell receptor beta chains below all came from one sample that was sequenced in a study of spatial heterogeneity in lung cancer. MiXCR, run by TCRdb on the 5' RACE reads, gives a single entry per CDR3 protein. The table records 100,000 to 120,000 distinct CDR3 sequences, less than 14% of them present only once. Indicated time point: blood at routine non-recurrence follow-up after resection. The source material was PBMCs, sampled at follow-up. The receptor set was obtained from a female donor with early-stage non-small cell lung cancer.

The V gene is TRBV6-2 or TRBV6-3, the J gene TRBJ2-3; D possibly corresponds to TRBD2 (5 bases). CDR3 length equals 11 residues. Per germline, CDR1 MNHEY and CDR2 SVGEGT. The V and J ends lost 8 bases and 6 bases respectively, with 9 bases between them. In nucleotides, the CDR3 is TGTGCCAGCTCCCAGCGGGATACGCAGTATTTT. Its translation is CASSQRDTQYF.

In this sample, this clonotype turned up a few times. The CDR3 nucleotides read TGTGCCACCAGCAGAAGGCTCATGAACACCGGGGAGCTGTTTTTT. This encodes CATSRRLMNTGELFF. The chain joins TRBV15 to TRBJ2-2; D not resolved. Germline V gene lookup returns CDR1 LNHNV and CDR2 YYDKDF (reference sequence). V shed 2 bases and J shed 1 base, with 8 bases lying between them. This CDR3 has 15 amino acids.

This clonotype occurred a few times. Its ends do not fully match the called genes, so a read error is possible. This chain connects TRBV7-9 to TRBJ2-3; tentatively, D is TRBD1 (6 bases). The CDR3 totals 16 residues. Germline values: CDR1 SEHNR, CDR2 FQNEAQ (reference sequence). CDR3 bases: TGTGCCAGCAACTTAATGGGGACAAGATTACCAGATACGCAGTATTTT. Amino acids: CASNLMGTRLPDTQYF.

This clonotype was observed many times. The chain is built from TRBV29-1 and TRBJ2-1; the D gene is possibly TRBD1 (6 bases). The CDR3 has 13 residues. The germline V gene encodes CDR1 SQVTM and CDR2 ANQGSEA. The ends were cut back, 6 bases at V and 2 bases at J, with 11 bases in the middle. CDR3 DNA: TGCAGCGTAGTACAGGGAACCTACAATGAGCAGTTCTTC. Translation: CSVVQGTYNEQFF.

This chain links TRBV10-3 with TRBJ1-1; D might be TRBD1 (5 bases). Germline V gene sequence: CDR1 ENHRY, CDR2 SYGVKD. The V end lost 3 bases, the J end lost 1 base, and 9 bases lay between the germline ends. There are 14 residues in the CDR3. The CDR3 here is CAISDGHTNTEAFF. The CDR3 coding sequence is TGTGCCATCAGTGACGGACACACGAACACTGAAGCTTTCTTT.

About this clonotype itself: Since a much larger clone is just one base distant, this may be a read error. The V call is TRBV7-8, the J call TRBJ2-1, with 8 bases lining up with TRBD2. The CDR3 extends over 17 amino acids. CDR1 SGHVS and CDR2 FQNEAQ come from the germline V gene. CDR3: CASSLDRGTRGNNEQLF. The CDR3 coding sequence is TGTGCCAGCAGCTTAGATCGTGGGACTAGAGGAAACAATGAGCAGCTCTTC.

CDR3 sequence: CASLSQRSNTGELFF. Written as DNA, the CDR3 is TGTGCCAGCCTTTCCCAGCGTTCTAACACCGGGGAGCTGTTTTTT. V gene TRBV2 combines with J gene TRBJ2-2; D unresolved. CDR3 length equals 15 residues. Germline V CDR1 and CDR2: SNHLY, FYNNEI. Trimming removed 8 bases from V and 2 bases from J, with 15 bases in between.

This clonotype was seen only a few times. The chain is built from TRBV5-6 and TRBJ2-1, with D hard to call. CDR3 length: 15 amino acids. In germline, CDR1 is SGHDT, CDR2 YYEEEE. Trimming shortened V by 1 base and J by 0 bases, and 8 bases separated the two germline ends. The CDR3 loop is CASSLRVGSYNEQFF. CDR3 sequence (DNA): TGTGCCAGCAGCTTGAGGGTTGGCTCCTACAATGAGCAGTTCTTC.

This clonotype was counted many times. The chain recombines TRBV29-1 with TRBJ2-3, with a possible D match to TRBD2 (6 bases). Germline CDR1 SQVTM, CDR2 ANQGSEA. Trimming stripped 4 bases from V and 8 bases from J, with 13 bases between. The CDR3 loop spans 12 amino acids. CDR3 nucleotides: TGCAGCGTTGGACTAGACGGCGCTACGCAGTATTTT. Amino acid sequence: CSVGLDGATQYF.

This chain connects TRBV20-1 to TRBJ2-7, with 7 bases matching TRBD2. This CDR3 has 13 residues. Per germline, CDR1 DFQATT and CDR2 SNEGSKA (reference sequence). The ends lost 4 bases at V and 0 bases at J; junction bases unmatched: 3. DNA for the CDR3: TGCAGTGCTACCGGACTAGGCTCCTACGAGCAGTACTTC. It yields the protein CSATGLGSYEQYF.

This clonotype appeared a few times. This rearrangement joins TRBV5-1 to TRBJ2-2, with D perhaps matching TRBD1 (5 bases). The V gene's germline CDR1 is SGHRS and CDR2 YFSETQ. The CDR3 loop spans 15 amino acids. V dropped 0 bases and J dropped 1 base, with 7 bases sitting between them. In nucleotides, the CDR3 is TGCGCCAGCAGCTTGGTGGGGCTGAACACCGGGGAGCTGTTTTTT. This encodes CASSLVGLNTGELFF. The full variable domain, completed using reference TRBV5-1 and TRBJ2-2, is KAGVTQTPRYLIKTRGQQVTLSCSPISGHRSVSWYQQTPGQGLQFLFEYFSETQRNKGNFPGRFSGRQFSNSRSEMNVSTLELGDSALYLCASSLVGLNTGELFFGEGSRLTVL.

This clonotype was recorded at least ten times. V usage is TRBV5-6 and J usage is TRBJ1-1; TRBD1 is a possible D gene (6 bases). This CDR3 region has 13 residues. Germline CDR1 is SGHDT and CDR2 is YYEEEE. The ends were cut back, 5 bases at V and 0 bases at J, with 8 bases in the middle. CDR3 region: CASRGTLNTEAFF. The DNA for the CDR3 is TGTGCCAGCAGAGGGACATTGAACACTGAAGCTTTCTTT.

The chain employs TRBV27 and TRBJ2-3, with D tentatively TRBD2 (6 bases). Per the germline V gene, CDR1 is MNHEY and CDR2 is SMNVEV (reference sequence). This CDR3 region has 15 residues. The ends were cut back, 5 bases at V and 1 base at J, with 13 bases in the middle. DNA for the CDR3: TGTGCCAGCAGTACCGGGACTTCTGGCACAGATACGCAGTATTTT. Protein sequence: CASSTGTSGTDTQYF.